Listed below are T cell receptor beta chains from one sample, sequenced in a study of shared clonotypes between healthy human individuals. The table came from immunoSEQ multiplex PCR; TCRdb's copy has only in-frame clones and leaves some out. Counted here are 1 million to 1.2 million clones, approximately 77% occurring once; the ten biggest clones make up roughly 0.9%. The specimen sequenced was memory CD4+ T cells from PBMCs. Receptors originate from a man between 18 and 29 years old in good health. Some clones in this sample may be carry-over from other donors' samples. Both conserved end residues are part of each CDR3. A D gene is named only where the DNA matches it firmly. The listing skips clone size in some rows; elsewhere it reads once, few, many or a size class.

d_gene	v_gene	j_gene	abundance	CDR3aa	CDR3nt
NA	TRBV5-4	TRBJ2-1	NA	CASSLGPNRVNEQFF	TGTGCCAGCAGCTTAGGGCCCAACAGGGTGAATGAGCAGTTCTTC
NA	TRBV28	TRBJ1-2	NA	CASSLRPFYGYTF	TGTGCCAGCAGTTTAAGGCCGTTTTATGGCTACACCTTC
NA	TRBV9	TRBJ2-1	NA	CASSAQGQGEQFF	TGTGCCAGCAGCGCACAGGGCCAGGGTGAGCAGTTCTTC
NA	TRBV7-2	TRBJ2-7	NA	CASSLDYSAYEQYF	TGTGCCAGCAGCCTCGACTACAGTGCCTACGAGCAGTACTTC
NA	TRBV11-2	TRBJ1-3	NA	CASSLAATGNTIYF	TGTGCCAGCAGCTTAGCAGCTACTGGAAACACCATATATTTT
TRBD2	TRBV12-5	TRBJ2-3	NA	CASGFISGSGNTDTQYF	TGTGCTAGTGGTTTCATTTCGGGTAGCGGGAACACAGATACGCAGTATTTT
NA	TRBV5-1	TRBJ1-2	NA	CASSFDRTYGYTF	TGCGCCAGCAGCTTTGACAGAACCTATGGCTACACCTTC
NA	TRBV2	TRBJ2-7	NA	CASSRLASEQYF	TGTGCCAGCAGTCGTCTAGCATCCGAGCAGTACTTC
TRBD1	TRBV19	TRBJ2-6	NA	CASSITGAGANVLTF	TGTGCCAGTAGTATTACAGGGGCTGGGGCCAACGTCCTGACTTTC
NA	TRBV6-5	TRBJ1-1	NA	CASSAGKNTEAFF	TGTGCCAGCAGCGCAGGGAAGAACACTGAAGCTTTCTTT
NA	TRBV6-6	TRBJ2-3	NA	CASSYSPASTDTQYF	TGTGCCAGCAGTTACTCCCCAGCTTCAACGGATACGCAGTATTTT
NA	TRBV7-9	TRBJ2-7	once	CASSLRTGYEQYF	TGTGCCAGCAGCTTACGGACGGGCTACGAGCAGTACTTC
TRBD2	TRBV7-2	TRBJ2-1	NA	CASSLAGLAYNEQFF	TGTGCCAGCAGCTTAGCTGGACTAGCGTACAATGAGCAGTTCTTC
NA	TRBV5-4	TRBJ2-5	once	CASSLAGETQYF	TGTGCCAGCAGCTTGGCGGGGGAGACCCAGTACTTC
TRBD1	TRBV19	TRBJ2-6	NA	CASRGQGDSWISGANVLTF	TGTGCCAGTAGGGGACAGGGGGACTCCTGGATCTCTGGGGCCAACGTCCTGACTTTC
TRBD1	TRBV2	TRBJ1-2	NA	CASTSDGQGYGYTF	TGTGCCAGCACCTCCGATGGACAGGGGTATGGCTACACCTTC
NA	TRBV10-3	TRBJ1-3	NA	CAISESNRDGNTIYF	TGTGCCATCAGTGAGTCGAACCGCGATGGAAACACCATATATTTT
NA	TRBV10-3	TRBJ2-2	once	CAISESRNTGELFF	TGTGCCATCAGTGAGTCCCGGAACACCGGGGAGCTGTTTTTT
NA	TRBV18	TRBJ2-6	NA	CASSPTGKSHSGANVLTF	TGTGCCAGCTCACCTACCGGAAAGTCCCACTCTGGGGCCAACGTCCTGACTTTC
TRBD1	TRBV27	TRBJ1-2	NA	CASSLTPGTGGGYGYTF	TGTGCCAGCAGTCTAACCCCAGGGACAGGAGGAGGCTATGGCTACACCTTC
TRBD1	TRBV7-2	TRBJ2-1	NA	CASSIRTGDNEQFF	TGTGCCAGCAGCATAAGGACAGGGGACAATGAGCAGTTCTTC
NA	TRBV4-3	TRBJ2-1	NA	CASSQGTTENEQFF	TGCGCCAGCAGCCAAGGGACTACCGAAAATGAGCAGTTCTTC